The 26 T cell receptor beta chains reported below all come from one sample, sequenced in a study of T cells in Graves' hyperthyroidism and ophthalmopathy. RNA transcripts served as the template for amplifying TCR beta CDR3 regions. The TCR CDR3 first-round RT-PCR relied on the HTBI primer set. TCRdb reanalysed the multiplex PCR reads using MiXCR and keeps one entry per CDR3 protein. The sample consists of 300,000 to 500,000 distinct CDR3 sequences, over 11% of them appearing once. The sample was blood. These receptors were obtained from a man aged 45-65 years with Graves' ophthalmopathy.

Only a few counts were recorded for this clonotype. The chain links TRBV20-1 to TRBJ1-5; 10 positions match TRBD1. V gave up 6 bases and J gave up 6 bases; unmatched junction bases: 11. CDR3 size: 15 residues. Looked up from germline, CDR1 is DFQATT and CDR2 is SNEGSKA (reference sequence). CDR3 sequence reads: CSALIGGQGRQPQHF. The CDR3 DNA follows: TGCAGTGCCCTAATTGGGGGACAGGGGCGTCAGCCCCAGCATTTT.

This clonotype came up many times. The rearrangement links TRBV3-1 to TRBJ1-5; D uncertain. Germline CDR1 LGHDT, CDR2 YNNKEL (reference sequence). The CDR3 consists of 14 residues. The V and J ends lost 4 bases and 1 base respectively, with 8 bases between them. The DNA of the CDR3 is TGTGCCAGCAGCCGGGCACAGAGCAATCAGCCCCAGCATTTT. It yields the protein CASSRAQSNQPQHF.

This clonotype has at least ten counts. J is TRBJ2-1 and V is TRBV2; D not resolved. CDR1 is SNHLY and CDR2 is FYNNEI in the germline V gene. The CDR3 sequence is 11 residues long. V was trimmed by 8 bases and J by 4 bases, leaving 6 bases between them. CDR3 sequence: CASQLYNEQFF. For the CDR3, the DNA is TGTGCCAGCCAACTGTACAATGAGCAGTTCTTC.

The V call is TRBV7-3, the J call TRBJ2-1; tentative D call: TRBD2 (5 bases). This CDR3 has 13 amino acids. Looked up from germline, CDR1 is SGHTA and CDR2 is FQGTGA. The ends were cut back, 6 bases at V and 9 bases at J, with 15 bases in the middle. CDR3 coding DNA: TGTGCCAGCAGTGATCGGAGGTCTGGTGAGCAGTTCTTC. Translating gives CASSDRRSGEQFF. The variable domain in full, completed from reference TRBV7-3 and TRBJ2-1, reads GAGVSQTPSNKVTEKGKYVELRCDPISGHTALYWYRQSLGQGPEFLIYFQGTGAADDSGLPNDRFFAVRPEGSVSTLKIQRTERGDSAVYLCASSDRRSGEQFFGPGTRLTVL.

Only a few counts were recorded for this clonotype. The V and J genes are TRBV2 and TRBJ1-4; 10 positions match TRBD1. The junction had 2 bases not matched to a gene; V was cut back by 7 bases and J by 3 bases. CDR3 length: 14 residues. CDR1 is SNHLY, CDR2 FYNNEI, per germline. CDR3 DNA: TGTGCCAGCATCGGGACAGGGGCTAATGAAAAACTGTTTTTT. It codes for CASIGTGANEKLFF.

This clonotype was counted many times. The rearrangement joins TRBV7-2 to TRBJ2-1; 12 nucleotides match TRBD2. The CDR3 has 19 residues. J gave up 0 bases and V 1 base, and 7 bases lay outside the gene matches. CDR1 is SGHTA, CDR2 FQGNSA, per germline. CDR3 sequence reads: CASSLVLAGGPLSYNEQFF. CDR3 nucleotides: TGTGCCAGCAGCTTAGTGCTAGCGGGAGGGCCCCTCTCCTACAATGAGCAGTTCTTC.

The gene calls are TRBV4-1 and TRBJ2-1; possibly TRBD2 for D (5 bases). CDR1 is MGHRA and CDR2 is YSYEKL in the germline V gene. This CDR3 has 17 residues. With 0 bases removed from V and 6 bases from J, the gap between germline ends came to 18 bases. The CDR3, as DNA: TGCGCCAGCAGCCAAGATCCTCCTAGCCAAATAACCAATGAGCAGTTCTTC. As protein: CASSQDPPSQITNEQFF.

The chain recombines TRBV5-5 with TRBJ2-5; 12 nucleotides match TRBD1. Germline CDR1 and CDR2: SGHKS and YYEKEE (reference sequence). The CDR3 contains 15 residues. V was clipped by 7 bases and J by 4 bases; unmatched bases: 8. CDR3 sequence reads: CASLGGQGALETQYF. The CDR3 DNA reads TGTGCCAGCTTGGGGGGACAGGGGGCATTAGAGACCCAGTACTTC.

The sample holds many counts of this clonotype. V is TRBV3-1 and J is TRBJ2-4; D is possibly TRBD1 (6 bases). CDR3 size: 13 residues. In germline, CDR1 is LGHDT, CDR2 YNNKEL (reference sequence). Trimming left V 4 bases short and J 10 bases short, with 14 bases between. CDR3 region: CASSPRQGTIQYF. DNA for the CDR3: TGTGCCAGCAGCCCCCGCCAGGGGACAATTCAGTACTTC.

This clonotype was seen repeatedly, ten times or more. This chain uses TRBV11-2 with TRBJ2-7; 12 bases agree with TRBD2. The CDR3 totals 18 residues. Germline CDR1 reads SGHAT; CDR2 reads FQNNGV. The ends lost 4 bases at V and 5 bases at J; junction bases unmatched: 15. CDR3 residues: CASSSLRRTSGNPDEQYF. The CDR3, as DNA: TGTGCCAGCAGCTCCCTCCGCCGGACTAGCGGGAATCCCGACGAGCAGTACTTC.

This clonotype was picked up many times. The chain carries TRBV5-1 and TRBJ2-7, with D possibly being TRBD1 (6 bases). The germline V gene has CDR1 SGHRS and CDR2 YFSETQ. CDR3 length: 15 residues. The V and J ends lost 0 bases and 4 bases respectively, with 14 bases between them. This chain's CDR3 is CASSLEGAGAYEQYF. CDR3 DNA sequence: TGCGCCAGCAGCTTGGAAGGCGCAGGGGCTTACGAGCAGTACTTC.

This clonotype has ten or more counts. The chain couples TRBV28 to TRBJ1-5; D gene uncertain. The germline V gene has CDR1 MDHEN and CDR2 SYDVKM. The germline V and J ends were trimmed by 5 bases and 7 bases, with 18 bases remaining between them. The CDR3 consists of 15 residues. For the CDR3, the DNA is TGTGCCAGCAGTCTTCTTGATGAGGCGTGGCAGCCCCAGCATTTT. Its translation is CASSLLDEAWQPQHF.

This clonotype was seen repeatedly, ten times or more. The chain combines TRBV5-1 with TRBJ2-7, with 12 bases aligning to TRBD1. The trim removed 3 bases at V and 6 bases at J, leaving 7 bases unmatched. The germline gives CDR1 SGHRS, CDR2 YFSETQ. This CDR3 is built from 15 residues. CDR3 DNA: TGCGCCAGCAGCTCCCCCGGGACAGGGGGCGCCGAGCAGTACTTC. As protein: CASSSPGTGGAEQYF. Drawing the rest from reference TRBV5-1 and TRBJ2-7, the complete variable domain is KAGVTQTPRYLIKTRGQQVTLSCSPISGHRSVSWYQQTPGQGLQFLFEYFSETQRNKGNFPGRFSGRQFSNSRSEMNVSTLELGDSALYLCASSSPGTGGAEQYFGPGTRLTVT.

This clonotype occurred once. This may stem from a read error, because a much larger clone lies one nucleotide away. The CDR3 end shows no conserved phenylalanine or tryptophan, and so a read error is likely. The chain combines TRBV15 with TRBJ2-5, with D unresolved. CDR3 length: 12 residues. Trimming removed 0 bases at V and 4 bases at J, with 3 bases between. Germline CDR1 is LNHNV and CDR2 is YYDKDF (reference sequence). CDR3 nucleotides: TGTGCCACCAGCAGAGATGTAGAGACCCAGTACTCC. It codes for CATSRDVETQYS.

The DNA for the CDR3 is TGTGCCAGCAGCCGGGGGGACAGGACCTACGAGCAGTACTTC. This sequence encodes CASSRGDRTYEQYF. The rearrangement uses TRBV3-1 and TRBJ2-7, with TRBD1 matching 8 bases. The CDR3 extends over 14 amino acids. CDR1 is LGHDT, CDR2 YNNKEL, per germline (reference sequence). The J segment lost 2 bases and the V segment lost 4 bases, leaving 4 bases of the junction unmatched.

This clonotype was recorded a few times. The rearrangement links TRBV6-1 to TRBJ1-1, with D unclear. Germline CDR1 MNHNS, CDR2 SASEGT. Deletions cut 6 bases from V and 8 bases from J, with 13 bases between. This CDR3 region has 12 residues. CDR3 region: CASSLGIGEAFF. The CDR3 DNA follows: TGTGCCAGCAGCCTCGGGATCGGGGAAGCTTTCTTT.

This clonotype came up a few times. This chain uses TRBV5-4 with TRBJ2-7, with TRBD2 as a possible D gene (6 bases). Per germline, CDR1 SGHNT and CDR2 YYREEE (reference sequence). The V gene lost 4 bases and the J gene lost 0 bases, with 14 bases spanning the gap. This CDR3 contains 15 residues. The CDR3 protein is CASSRRDGTSYEQYF. The CDR3 nucleotides read TGTGCCAGCAGCCGGCGGGACGGGACCTCCTACGAGCAGTACTTC.

V and J are TRBV12-3 or TRBV12-4 and TRBJ2-5; a possible D gene is TRBD2 (5 bases). The CDR3 runs 12 residues. The V end was cut by 5 bases, the J end by 6 bases, with 10 bases between. CDR3 in DNA: TGTGCCAGCAGTGCGGGCGGGCAGACCCAGTACTTC. It codes for CASSAGGQTQYF.

The CDR3 bases are TGCAGCGTTGAAGAAAGGCTAGCGTCGGAATGGGTAAATACGCAGTATTTT. Residues: CSVEERLASEWVNTQYF. The chain combines TRBV29-1 with TRBJ2-3; weak D call: TRBD2 (6 bases). Trimming removed 0 bases from V and 7 bases from J, with 23 bases in between. The CDR3 length is 17 residues. Germline values: CDR1 SQVTM, CDR2 ANQGSEA.

This rearrangement joins TRBV19 to TRBJ1-1; TRBD1 is a possible D gene (6 bases). V gave up 8 bases and J gave up 6 bases, with 13 bases separating them. Germline V gene sequence: CDR1 LNHDA, CDR2 SQIVND (reference sequence). The length of the CDR3 is 12 residues. The DNA for the CDR3 is TGTGCCAGTGAGGGGGTCTTGGCTGAAGCTTTCTTT. It translates to CASEGVLAEAFF.

This clonotype turned up a few times. This may come from a read error, since a much larger clone is one base off. V is TRBV27 and J is TRBJ1-2; no clear D. The V gene's germline CDR1 is MNHEY and CDR2 SMNVEV (reference sequence). The CDR3 sequence is 13 residues long. Here the CDR3 DNA reads TGTGCCAGCAGAGAAGCGGGCGCGGGAGGCTACGCCTTC. The encoded protein is CASREAGAGGYAF.

In its sample, this clonotype was seen many times. The DNA of the CDR3 is TGTGCCAGCAGTTCAGGGACAGGGCTCAATCAGCCCCAGCATTTT. This codes for CASSSGTGLNQPQHF. J is TRBJ1-5 and V is TRBV6-1; TRBD1 aligns across 9 bases. Trimming removed 5 bases from V and 3 bases from J; junction bases left unmatched: 5. CDR1 is MNHNS and CDR2 is SASEGT in the germline V gene. The CDR3 extends over 15 amino acids.

The chain couples TRBV7-9 to TRBJ2-5; 7 bases align to TRBD2. J gave up 2 bases and V 5 bases, and 20 bases lay outside the gene matches. In germline, CDR1 is SEHNR, CDR2 FQNEAQ (reference sequence). CDR3 length: 19 amino acids. The CDR3 bases are TGTGCCAGCAGCCCGGGGAGGGGACCTCTTTCTTGGAGGCAAGAGACCCAGTACTTC. Amino acids: CASSPGRGPLSWRQETQYF.

The chain carries TRBV9 and TRBJ2-1, with TRBD2 identical over 8 bases. Germline assignment: CDR1 SGDLS and CDR2 YYNGEE. J was trimmed by 3 bases and V by 3 bases; bases with no gene match: 5. The CDR3 loop spans 15 amino acids. This CDR3 is CASSETLAGYNEQFF. The CDR3 DNA reads as TGTGCCAGCAGCGAGACTCTAGCGGGCTACAATGAGCAGTTCTTC.

This clonotype was detected many times. The chain uses TRBV28 and TRBJ2-6; possibly TRBD1 or TRBD2 for D (6 bases each). Deletions cut 6 bases from V and 1 base from J, with 10 bases between. In germline, CDR1 is MDHEN, CDR2 SYDVKM. The CDR3 extends over 15 amino acids. CDR3 residues: CASSLGGSGANVLTF. The CDR3 region has the DNA TGTGCCAGCAGCTTAGGGGGGTCTGGGGCCAACGTCCTGACTTTC.

This chain links TRBV12-3 or TRBV12-4 with TRBJ2-7; 11 bases are a match to TRBD2. The CDR3 runs to 18 residues. J was trimmed by 2 bases and V by 6 bases; bases with no gene match: 15. CDR3 in amino acids: CASSKYNSLAGDTYEQYF. CDR3 nucleotides: TGTGCCAGCAGCAAATACAACTCACTAGCGGGGGACACCTACGAGCAGTACTTC.